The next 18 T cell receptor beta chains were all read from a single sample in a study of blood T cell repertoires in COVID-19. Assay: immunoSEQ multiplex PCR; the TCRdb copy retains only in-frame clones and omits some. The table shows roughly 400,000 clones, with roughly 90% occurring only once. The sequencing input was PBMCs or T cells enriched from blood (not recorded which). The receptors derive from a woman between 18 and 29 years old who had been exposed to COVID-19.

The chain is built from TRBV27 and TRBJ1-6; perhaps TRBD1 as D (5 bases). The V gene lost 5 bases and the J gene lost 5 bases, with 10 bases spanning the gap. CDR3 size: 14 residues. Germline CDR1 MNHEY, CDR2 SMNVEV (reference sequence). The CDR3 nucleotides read TGTGCCAGCAGTAGCCAGGGAAATAATTCACCCCTCCACTTT. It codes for CASSSQGNNSPLHF.

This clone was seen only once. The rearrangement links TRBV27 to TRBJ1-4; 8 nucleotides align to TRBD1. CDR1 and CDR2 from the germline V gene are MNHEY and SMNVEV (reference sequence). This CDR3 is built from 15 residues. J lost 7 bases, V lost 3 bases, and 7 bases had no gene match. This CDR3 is CASSFQGAGGEKLFF. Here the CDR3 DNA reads TGTGCCAGCAGTTTTCAGGGGGCAGGGGGTGAAAAACTGTTTTTT. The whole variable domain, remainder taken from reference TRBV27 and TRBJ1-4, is EAQVTQNPRYLITVTGKKLTVTCSQNMNHEYMSWYRQDPGLGLRQIYYSMNVEVTDKGDVPEGYKVSRKEKRNFPLILESPSPNQTSLYFCASSFQGAGGEKLFFGSGTQLSVL.

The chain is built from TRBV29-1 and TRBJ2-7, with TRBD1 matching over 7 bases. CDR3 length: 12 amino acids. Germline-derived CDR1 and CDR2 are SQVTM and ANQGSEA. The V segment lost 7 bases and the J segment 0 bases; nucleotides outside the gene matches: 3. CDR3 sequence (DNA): TGCAGCGGGAGGACAGGCTCCTACGAGCAGTACTTC. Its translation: CSGRTGSYEQYF.

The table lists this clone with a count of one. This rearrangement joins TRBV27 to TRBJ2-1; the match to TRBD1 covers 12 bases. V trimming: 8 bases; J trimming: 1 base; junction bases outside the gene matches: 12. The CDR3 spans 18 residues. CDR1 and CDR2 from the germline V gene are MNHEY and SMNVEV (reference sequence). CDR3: CASGSLMGQGASYNEQFF. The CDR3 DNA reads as TGTGCCAGCGGATCCCTGATGGGACAGGGGGCTTCCTACAATGAGCAGTTCTTC.

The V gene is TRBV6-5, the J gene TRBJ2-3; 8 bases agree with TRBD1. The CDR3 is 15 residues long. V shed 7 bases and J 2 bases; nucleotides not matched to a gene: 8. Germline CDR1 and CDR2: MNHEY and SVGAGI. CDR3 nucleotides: TGTGCCAGCAACAAAGACAGGGGCTACACAGATACGCAGTATTTT. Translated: CASNKDRGYTDTQYF.

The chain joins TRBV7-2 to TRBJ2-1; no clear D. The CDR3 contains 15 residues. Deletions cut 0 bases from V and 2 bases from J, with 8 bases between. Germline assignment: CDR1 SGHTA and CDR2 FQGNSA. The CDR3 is CASSLAAQAYNEQFF. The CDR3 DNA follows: TGTGCCAGCAGCTTAGCGGCTCAGGCCTACAATGAGCAGTTCTTC.

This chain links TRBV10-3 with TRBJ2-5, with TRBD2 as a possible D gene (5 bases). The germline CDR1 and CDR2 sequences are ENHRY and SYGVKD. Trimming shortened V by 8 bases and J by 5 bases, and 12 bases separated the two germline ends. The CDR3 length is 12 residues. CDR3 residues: CAIDDGGETQYF. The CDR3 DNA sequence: TGTGCCATCGACGATGGCGGGGAGACCCAGTACTTC.

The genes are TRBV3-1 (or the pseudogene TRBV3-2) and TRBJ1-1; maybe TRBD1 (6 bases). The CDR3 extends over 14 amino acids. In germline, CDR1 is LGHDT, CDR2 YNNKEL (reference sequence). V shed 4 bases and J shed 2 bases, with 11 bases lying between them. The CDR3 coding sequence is TGTGCCAGCAGCCCCGGACAGAGTAACACTGAAGCTTTCTTT. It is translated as CASSPGQSNTEAFF.

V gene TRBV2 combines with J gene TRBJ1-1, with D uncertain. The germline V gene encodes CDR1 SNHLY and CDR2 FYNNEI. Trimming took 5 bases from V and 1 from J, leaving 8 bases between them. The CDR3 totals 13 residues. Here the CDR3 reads CASSTQENTEAFF. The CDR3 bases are TGTGCCAGCAGTACCCAGGAGAACACTGAAGCTTTCTTT. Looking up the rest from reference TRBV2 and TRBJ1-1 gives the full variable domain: EPEVTQTPSHQVTQMGQEVILRCVPISNHLYFYWYRQILGQKVEFLVSFYNNEISEKSEIFDDQFSVERPDGSNFTLKIRSTKLEDSAMYFCASSTQENTEAFFGQGTRLTVV.

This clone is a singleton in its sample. For the CDR3, the DNA is TGTGCCAGCTCACCATCCCGAGGGACAGGGATTGACGAGCAGTACTTC. Its translation: CASSPSRGTGIDEQYF. The chain has TRBV18 and TRBJ2-7; 9 bases agree with TRBD1. Germline values: CDR1 KGHSH, CDR2 LQKENI. The CDR3 sequence is 16 residues long. V lost 2 bases, J lost 5 bases, and 10 bases stayed unmatched.

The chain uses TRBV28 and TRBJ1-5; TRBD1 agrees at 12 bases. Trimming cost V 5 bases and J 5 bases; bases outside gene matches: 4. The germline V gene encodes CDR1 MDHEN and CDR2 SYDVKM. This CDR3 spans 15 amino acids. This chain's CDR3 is CASSLGDRGHQPQHF. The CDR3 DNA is TGTGCCAGCAGTCTCGGGGACAGGGGGCATCAGCCCCAGCATTTT.

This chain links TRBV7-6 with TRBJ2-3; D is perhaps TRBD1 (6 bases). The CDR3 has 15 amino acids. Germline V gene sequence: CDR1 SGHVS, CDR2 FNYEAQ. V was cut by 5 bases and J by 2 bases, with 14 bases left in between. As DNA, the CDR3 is TGTGCCAGCAGCCAGACGGGACATGTCACAGATACGCAGTATTTT. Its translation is CASSQTGHVTDTQYF.

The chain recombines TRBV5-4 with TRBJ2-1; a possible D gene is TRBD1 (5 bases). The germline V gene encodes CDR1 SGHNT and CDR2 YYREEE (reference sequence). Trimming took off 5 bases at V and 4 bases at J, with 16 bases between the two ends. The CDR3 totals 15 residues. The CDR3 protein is CASRLWGGGYNEQFF. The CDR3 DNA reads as TGTGCCAGCAGGTTGTGGGGCGGTGGATACAATGAGCAGTTCTTC.

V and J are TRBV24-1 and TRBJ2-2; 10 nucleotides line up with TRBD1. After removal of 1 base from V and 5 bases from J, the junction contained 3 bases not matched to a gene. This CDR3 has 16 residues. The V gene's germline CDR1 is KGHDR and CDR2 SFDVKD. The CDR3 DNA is TGTGCCACCAGTGATTTAGTGGGACAGGGGACCGGGGAGCTGTTTTTT. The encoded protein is CATSDLVGQGTGELFF.

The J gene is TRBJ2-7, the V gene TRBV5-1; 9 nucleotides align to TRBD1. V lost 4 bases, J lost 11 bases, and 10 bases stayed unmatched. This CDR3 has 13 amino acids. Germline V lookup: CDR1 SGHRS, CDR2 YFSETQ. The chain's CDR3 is CASSTEIQGAEYF. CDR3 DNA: TGCGCCAGCAGCACAGAGATACAGGGGGCGGAGTACTTC.

The CDR3 spells CASSLETDYEQYF. The CDR3 bases are TGTGCCAGCAGTTTAGAGACAGACTACGAGCAGTACTTC. The chain employs TRBV12-3 or TRBV12-4 and TRBJ2-7, with a weak D call TRBD1 (5 bases). The CDR3 has 13 residues. Trimming removed 1 base at V and 3 bases at J, with 7 bases between.

The DNA for the CDR3 is TGTGCCAGCAGTGAAGCGCGGGGCACTGAAGCTTTCTTT. Its translation is CASSEARGTEAFF. The chain has TRBV2 and TRBJ1-1; D gene unclear. Germline V gene sequence: CDR1 SNHLY, CDR2 FYNNEI. The CDR3 runs 13 residues. V was pared by 0 bases and J by 4 bases, with 6 bases between.

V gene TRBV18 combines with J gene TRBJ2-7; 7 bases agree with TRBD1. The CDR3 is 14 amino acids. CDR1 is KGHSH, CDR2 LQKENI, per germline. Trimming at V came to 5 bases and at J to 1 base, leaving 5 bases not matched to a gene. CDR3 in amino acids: CASSSRQGSYEQYF. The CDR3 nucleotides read TGTGCCAGCTCATCCCGACAGGGATCCTACGAGCAGTACTTC.